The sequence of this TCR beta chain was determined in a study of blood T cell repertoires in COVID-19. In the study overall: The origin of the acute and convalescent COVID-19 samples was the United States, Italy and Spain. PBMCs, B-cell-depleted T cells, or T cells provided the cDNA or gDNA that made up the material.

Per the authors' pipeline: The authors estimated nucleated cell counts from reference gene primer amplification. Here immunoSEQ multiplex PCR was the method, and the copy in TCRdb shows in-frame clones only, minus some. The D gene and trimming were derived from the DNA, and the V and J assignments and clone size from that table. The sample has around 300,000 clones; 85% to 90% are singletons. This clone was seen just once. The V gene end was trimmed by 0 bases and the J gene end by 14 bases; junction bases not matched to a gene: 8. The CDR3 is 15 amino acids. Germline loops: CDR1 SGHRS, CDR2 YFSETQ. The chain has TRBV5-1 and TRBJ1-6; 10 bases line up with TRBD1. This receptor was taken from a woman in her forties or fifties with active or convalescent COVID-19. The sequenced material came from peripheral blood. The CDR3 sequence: CASSLGGQGVGALHF. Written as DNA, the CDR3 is TGCGCCAGCAGCTTGGGCGGACAGGGGGTAGGGGCCCTCCACTTT.